Listed below are T cell receptor beta chains from one sample, sequenced in a study of T cell repertoires in cytomegalovirus infection. TCRdb ran MiXCR on the reads and lists one entry per CDR3 protein. The sample includes some 700,000 distinct CDR3 sequences, around a third of them seen just once. These TCRs' antigens remain unknown. Source: cultured PBMCs, taken from culture after CMV antigen stimulation. Receptor source: a human donor in good health (CMV status not recorded). Some clones in this sample may be carry-over from other donors' samples. Both conserved end residues are part of each CDR3. A D gene is named only where the DNA matches it firmly. Some rows mark clone size as missing; the rest say once, few, many or name a class of expanded clone.

j_call clone_size v_call d_call cdr3_aa cdr3_nt
TRBJ2-7 once TRBV28 - CASSPIAGGGEYF TGTGCCAGCAGCCCAATTGCGGGTGGCGGCGAGTACTTC
TRBJ2-1 - TRBV3-1 - CASSRLTGVNEQFF TGTGCCAGCAGCCGGCTGACAGGCGTTAATGAGCAGTTCTTC
TRBJ1-3 few TRBV28 - CASSLRGIGNTIYF TGTGCCAGCAGCTTGAGGGGAATTGGAAACACCATATATTTT
TRBJ1-1 - TRBV18 TRBD1 CASSSERGQGAFF TGTGCCAGCTCATCCGAGCGGGGACAGGGGGCTTTCTTT
TRBJ2-3 few TRBV7-9 TRBD2 CASSQPAGGGPSTDTQYF TGTGCCAGCAGCCAACCCGCCGGCGGGGGACCCTCCACAGATACGCAGTATTTT
TRBJ2-3 - TRBV5-1 - CATQTAPGADTQYF TGCGCCACCCAGACAGCCCCGGGCGCAGATACGCAGTATTTT
TRBJ2-3 - TRBV7-2 - CASSLGYLPTQYF TGTGCCAGCAGCTTAGGTTATTTACCGACGCAGTATTTT
TRBJ2-3 - TRBV7-2 TRBD1 CASSPWGQPTDTQYF TGTGCCAGCAGCCCCTGGGGACAGCCCACAGATACGCAGTATTTT
TRBJ2-3 many TRBV7-9 - CASMKAGSDTQYF TGTGCCAGCATGAAAGCAGGCTCAGATACGCAGTATTTT
TRBJ2-1 few TRBV5-1 TRBD2 CASSRGLAGTDYNEQFF TGCGCCAGCAGCCGGGGACTAGCGGGGACGGATTACAATGAGCAGTTCTTC
TRBJ1-2 few TRBV12-3/TRBV12-4 - CASSPDSLRRRGYTF TGTGCCAGCAGCCCGGACAGTTTACGGAGACGGGGCTACACCTTC
TRBJ2-7 - TRBV4-3 TRBD2 CASSHLVAGGVYEQYF TGCGCCAGCAGCCACCTGGTGGCGGGAGGGGTCTACGAGCAGTACTTC
TRBJ2-7 many TRBV7-2 - CASSLAPGQRGYEQYF TGTGCCAGCAGCTTAGCCCCGGGCCAACGGGGGTACGAGCAGTACTTC
TRBJ1-6 - TRBV12-3/TRBV12-4 TRBD1 CASSQTGGHSPLHF TGTGCCAGCAGTCAAACAGGGGGCCATTCACCCCTCCACTTT
TRBJ2-2 - TRBV6-8 - CASTLQYGGYTGELFF TGTGCCAGCACCCTCCAGTACGGGGGATACACCGGGGAGCTGTTTTTT
TRBJ2-7 - TRBV6-2/TRBV6-3 - CASSPLDGYEQYF TGTGCCAGCAGCCCCCTGGACGGCTACGAGCAGTACTTC
TRBJ1-4 - TRBV5-3 TRBD1 CASSYRDREFF TGTGCCAGCAGCTACCGGGACAGGGAATTTTTT
TRBJ2-1 - TRBV14 TRBD2 CASISTSGVRHEQFF TGTGCCAGCATCTCGACTAGCGGGGTCCGCCATGAGCAGTTCTTC
TRBJ2-7 few TRBV6-2/TRBV6-3 - CASRKVTTYEQYF TGTGCCAGCAGGAAGGTCACGACCTACGAGCAGTACTTC
TRBJ1-6 - TRBV4-1 - CASSPPQGRGYNSPLHF TGCGCCAGCAGCCCCCCCCAGGGAAGGGGTTATAATTCACCCCTCCACTTT
TRBJ2-3 - TRBV5-4 TRBD2 CASSSAGGGITDTQYF TGTGCCAGCAGCTCCGCCGGCGGGGGGATAACAGATACGCAGTATTTT
TRBJ1-2 - TRBV28 - CASSEPYRDGYTF TGTGCCAGCAGTGAACCGTACAGGGATGGCTACACCTTC
TRBJ2-3 few TRBV10-3 - CAISDRGTVPTDTQYF TGTGCCATCAGTGACAGGGGCACAGTCCCCACAGATACGCAGTATTTT
TRBJ1-5 few TRBV20-1 TRBD1 CSATGTGHRNQPQHF TGCAGTGCGACCGGGACAGGGCACCGCAATCAGCCCCAGCATTTT
TRBJ1-1 few TRBV7-2 - CASSVGGGQMNTEAFF TGTGCCAGTTCGGTGGGGGGCGGACAGATGAACACTGAAGCTTTCTTT
TRBJ2-1 few TRBV20-1 - CSALNGEQFF TGCAGTGCTCTGAATGGTGAGCAGTTCTTC
TRBJ2-2 - TRBV7-9 TRBD1 CASTTSTGGEYTGELFF TGTGCCAGCACCACCTCGACAGGGGGCGAGTACACCGGGGAGCTGTTTTTT
TRBJ1-5 - TRBV3-1 TRBD1 CASSQGVTWTGDQPQHF TGTGCCAGCAGCCAAGGCGTCACTTGGACAGGGGACCAGCCCCAGCATTTT
TRBJ1-4 - TRBV9 - CASSVVDGGKLFF TGTGCCAGCAGCGTAGTGGACGGGGGGAAACTGTTTTTT
TRBJ1-5 few TRBV20-1 - CSARDVGASNQPQHF TGCAGTGCTAGAGACGTAGGGGCCAGCAATCAGCCCCAGCATTTT
TRBJ2-1 - TRBV9 TRBD2 CASSVASSGGANEQFF TGTGCCAGCAGCGTAGCGAGTAGCGGGGGGGCCAATGAGCAGTTCTTC
TRBJ2-7 many TRBV28 - CASSLGGWGEQYF TGTGCCAGCAGTTTAGGGGGTTGGGGCGAGCAGTACTTC
TRBJ2-2 - TRBV12-3/TRBV12-4 TRBD1 CASSTGTAFTGELFF TGTGCCAGCAGTACCGGGACAGCCTTCACCGGGGAGCTGTTTTTT
TRBJ1-5 - TRBV19 - CASTREGWQPQHF TGTGCCAGTACGAGGGAGGGTTGGCAGCCCCAGCATTTT
TRBJ2-3 few TRBV7-9 - CASRGPGGTDTQYF TGTGCCAGCAGGGGGCCCGGGGGAACAGATACGCAGTATTTT
TRBJ2-5 few TRBV29-1 TRBD2 CSVRLAGMETQYF TGCAGCGTAAGACTAGCGGGTATGGAGACCCAGTACTTC
TRBJ2-3 few TRBV6-6 - CASSYSSPADTDTQYF TGTGCCAGCAGTTACTCGAGCCCAGCGGACACAGATACGCAGTATTTT
TRBJ2-7 few TRBV7-9 TRBD1 CASSSGTVSYEQYF TGTGCCAGCAGCTCTGGGACAGTCTCCTACGAGCAGTACTTC
TRBJ2-5 - TRBV3-1 - CASSQVLGASAQYF TGTGCCAGCAGCCAAGTTCTGGGGGCCTCGGCCCAGTACTTC
TRBJ2-5 - TRBV20-1 - CSAISRDGRETQYF TGCAGTGCAATATCCCGGGACGGGAGAGAGACCCAGTACTTC
TRBJ2-1 - TRBV6-2/TRBV6-3 TRBD2 CASSSYLAGGGDEQFF TGTGCCAGCAGTTCCTATCTAGCGGGAGGGGGTGATGAGCAGTTCTTC
TRBJ2-3 - TRBV20-1 TRBD2 CSARGSVDTQYF TGCAGTGCTCGCGGGAGTGTGGATACGCAGTATTTT
TRBJ2-6 few TRBV6-6 - CASSTRSSGANVLTF TGTGCCAGCAGTACTCGGAGCTCTGGGGCCAACGTCCTGACTTTC
TRBJ1-1 once TRBV2 - CASCRRMGGNTEAFF TGTGCCAGCTGTCGACGTATGGGAGGGAACACTGAAGCTTTCTTT
TRBJ2-3 many TRBV7-2 - CAGTGPGDTQYF TGTGCCGGGACGGGGCCAGGAGATACGCAGTATTTT
TRBJ1-1 - TRBV5-4 - CASSLHTGQPEAFF TGTGCCAGCAGCTTACATACCGGACAACCTGAAGCTTTCTTT
TRBJ1-4 few TRBV5-1 - CASSLEGGRTNEKLFF TGCGCCAGCAGCTTGGAGGGGGGTCGGACTAATGAAAAACTGTTTTTT
TRBJ2-3 - TRBV4-3 TRBD2 CASSQDLRGIAGGLDTQYF TGCGCCAGCAGCCAAGACCTAAGGGGAATAGCGGGAGGGCTTGATACGCAGTATTTT
TRBJ2-5 few TRBV19 - CASSQRGNPPQETQYF TGTGCCAGTAGTCAGAGGGGGAATCCCCCCCAAGAGACCCAGTACTTC
TRBJ1-5 few TRBV6-1 - CASGDNNQPQHF TGTGCCAGCGGGGATAACAATCAGCCCCAGCATTTT
TRBJ2-3 - TRBV30 TRBD1 CAWSVTGGTDTQYF TGTGCCTGGAGTGTGACAGGGGGCACAGATACGCAGTATTTT
TRBJ1-5 - TRBV7-9 - CASGEGNGQPQHF TGTGCCAGCGGGGAGGGGAACGGGCAGCCCCAGCATTTT
TRBJ1-4 many TRBV7-2 - CASSLQGRGYEKLFF TGTGCCAGCAGCTTACAGGGGCGAGGGTATGAAAAACTGTTTTTT
TRBJ1-2 - TRBV6-1 - CASSERAGYGYTF TGTGCCAGCAGTGAAAGGGCAGGATATGGCTACACCTTC
TRBJ2-7 - TRBV12-3/TRBV12-4 - CASSQQGRDEQYF TGTGCCAGCAGTCAACAGGGTCGGGACGAGCAGTACTTC